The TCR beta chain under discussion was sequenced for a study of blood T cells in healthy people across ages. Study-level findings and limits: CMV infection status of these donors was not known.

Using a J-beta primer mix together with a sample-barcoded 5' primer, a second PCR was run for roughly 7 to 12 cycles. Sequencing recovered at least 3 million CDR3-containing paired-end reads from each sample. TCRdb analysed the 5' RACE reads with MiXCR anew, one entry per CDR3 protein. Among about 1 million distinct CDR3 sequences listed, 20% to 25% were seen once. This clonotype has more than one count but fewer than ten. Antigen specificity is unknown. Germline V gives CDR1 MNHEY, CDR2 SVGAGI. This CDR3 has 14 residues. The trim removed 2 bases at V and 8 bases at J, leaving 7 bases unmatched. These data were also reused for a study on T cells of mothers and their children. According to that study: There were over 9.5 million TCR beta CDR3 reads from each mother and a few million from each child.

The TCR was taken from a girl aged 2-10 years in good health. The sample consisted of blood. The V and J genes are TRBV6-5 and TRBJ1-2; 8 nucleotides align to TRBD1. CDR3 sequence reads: CASSYMQGAGGYTF. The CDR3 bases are TGTGCCAGCAGTTACATGCAGGGGGCGGGAGGCTACACCTTC.